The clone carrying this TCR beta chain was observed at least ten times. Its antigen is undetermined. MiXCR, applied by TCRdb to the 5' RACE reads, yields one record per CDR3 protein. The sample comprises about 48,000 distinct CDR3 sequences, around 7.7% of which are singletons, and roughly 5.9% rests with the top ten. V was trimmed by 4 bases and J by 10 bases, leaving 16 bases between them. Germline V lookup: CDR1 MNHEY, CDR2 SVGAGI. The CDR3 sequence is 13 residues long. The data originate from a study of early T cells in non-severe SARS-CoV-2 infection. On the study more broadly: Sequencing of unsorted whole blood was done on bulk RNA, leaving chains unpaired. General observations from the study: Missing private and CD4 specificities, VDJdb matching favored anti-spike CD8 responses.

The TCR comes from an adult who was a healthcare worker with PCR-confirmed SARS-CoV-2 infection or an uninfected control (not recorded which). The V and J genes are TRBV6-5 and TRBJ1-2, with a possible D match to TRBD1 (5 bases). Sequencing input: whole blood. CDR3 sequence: CASSSNGGRIYTF. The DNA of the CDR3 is TGTGCCAGCAGTTCAAACGGGGGGAGAATCTACACCTTC.